The source of this TCR beta chain is a study of OX40 agonist ivuxolimab in advanced cancers. Turning to the study itself: Every patient in dose escalation had hepatocellular carcinoma, melanoma, renal cell or head and neck cancer. Of mixed ages from about 20 to 90 and averaging roughly 66 years, the group was around 78% male. Study observations and caveats: CD4+ and CD8+ blood T cells expanded clonally by week 6 at 0.1 to 3.0 mg/kg.

Notes on this clone: What it binds is not known.

Trimming stripped 7 bases from V and 6 bases from J, with 16 bases between. The CDR3 extends over 12 amino acids. Germline V gene sequence: CDR1 GTSNPN, CDR2 SVGIG (reference sequence). Clones were read by immunoSEQ multiplex PCR, and TCRdb kept only the in-frame ones, dropping some. The table lists about 46,000 clones, less than 90% of them singletons. Patients were excluded for autoimmune disease history or systemic immunosuppression. The origin of this receptor is an adult with an advanced solid tumor such as melanoma, head and neck, liver or kidney cancer. The sample was CD4+ or CD8+ T cells sorted from blood, taken in a trial of the OX40 agonist ivuxolimab. The chain is built from TRBV30 and TRBJ2-7; D is perhaps TRBD1 (6 bases). The CDR3 sequence is CASSPGQREQYF. The CDR3 nucleotides read TGTGCCTCGAGCCCGGGACAACGCGAGCAGTACTTC.